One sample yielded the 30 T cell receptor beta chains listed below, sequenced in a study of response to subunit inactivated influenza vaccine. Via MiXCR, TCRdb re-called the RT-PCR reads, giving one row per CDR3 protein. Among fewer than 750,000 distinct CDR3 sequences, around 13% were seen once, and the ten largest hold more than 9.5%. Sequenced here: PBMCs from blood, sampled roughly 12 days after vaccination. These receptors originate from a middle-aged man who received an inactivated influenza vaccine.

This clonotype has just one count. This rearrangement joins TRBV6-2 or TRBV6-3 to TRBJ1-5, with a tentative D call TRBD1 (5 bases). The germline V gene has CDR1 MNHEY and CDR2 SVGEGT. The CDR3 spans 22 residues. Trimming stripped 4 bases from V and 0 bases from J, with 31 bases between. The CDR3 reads CASSSYRQSTSMLRNSNQPQHF. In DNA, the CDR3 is TGTGCCAGCAGTTCCTACCGACAGTCAACGTCCATGTTGAGGAATAGCAATCAGCCCCAGCATTTT.

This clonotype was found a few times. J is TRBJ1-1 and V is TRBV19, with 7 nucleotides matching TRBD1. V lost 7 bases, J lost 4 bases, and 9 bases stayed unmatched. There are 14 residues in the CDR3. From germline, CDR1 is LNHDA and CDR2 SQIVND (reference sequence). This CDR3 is CASKVGPGGTEAFF. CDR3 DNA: TGTGCCAGTAAGGTCGGACCAGGGGGCACTGAAGCTTTCTTT.

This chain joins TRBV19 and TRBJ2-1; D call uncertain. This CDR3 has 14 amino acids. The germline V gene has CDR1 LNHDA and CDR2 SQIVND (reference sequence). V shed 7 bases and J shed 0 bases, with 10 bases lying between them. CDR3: CASTPTLSYNEQFF. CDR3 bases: TGTGCCAGTACCCCGACACTCTCCTACAATGAGCAGTTCTTC.

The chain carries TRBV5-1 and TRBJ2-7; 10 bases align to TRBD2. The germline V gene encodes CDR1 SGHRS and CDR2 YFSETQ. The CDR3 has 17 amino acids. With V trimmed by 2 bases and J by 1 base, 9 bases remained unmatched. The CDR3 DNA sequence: TGCGCCAGCAGCTTAAGAGCTAGCGGGAGTGGTTCCTACGAGCAGTACTTC. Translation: CASSLRASGSGSYEQYF.

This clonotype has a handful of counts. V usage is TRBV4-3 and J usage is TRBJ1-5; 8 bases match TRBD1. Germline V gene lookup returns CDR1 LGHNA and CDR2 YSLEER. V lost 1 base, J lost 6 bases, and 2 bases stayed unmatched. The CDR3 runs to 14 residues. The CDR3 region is CASSQGTGGQPQHF. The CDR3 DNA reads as TGCGCCAGCAGCCAAGGAACAGGGGGTCAGCCCCAGCATTTT.

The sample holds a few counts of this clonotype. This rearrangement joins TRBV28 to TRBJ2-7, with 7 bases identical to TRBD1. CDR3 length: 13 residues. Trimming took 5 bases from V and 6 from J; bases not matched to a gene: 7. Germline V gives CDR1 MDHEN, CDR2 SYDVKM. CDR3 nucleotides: TGTGCCAGCAGTCTCAGGACAGGTACCGAGCAGTACTTC. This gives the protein CASSLRTGTEQYF.

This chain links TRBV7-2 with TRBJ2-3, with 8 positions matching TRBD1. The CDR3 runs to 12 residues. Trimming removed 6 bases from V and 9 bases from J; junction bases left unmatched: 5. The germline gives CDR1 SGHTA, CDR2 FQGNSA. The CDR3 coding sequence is TGTGCCAGCAGGGACAGGGCCCCCACGCAGTATTTT. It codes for CASRDRAPTQYF.

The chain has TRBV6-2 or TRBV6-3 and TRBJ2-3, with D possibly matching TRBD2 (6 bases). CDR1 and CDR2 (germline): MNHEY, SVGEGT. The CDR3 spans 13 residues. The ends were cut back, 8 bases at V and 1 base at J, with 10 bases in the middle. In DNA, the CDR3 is TGTGCCAGCCAGCGGGCGGGCACAGATACGCAGTATTTT. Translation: CASQRAGTDTQYF.

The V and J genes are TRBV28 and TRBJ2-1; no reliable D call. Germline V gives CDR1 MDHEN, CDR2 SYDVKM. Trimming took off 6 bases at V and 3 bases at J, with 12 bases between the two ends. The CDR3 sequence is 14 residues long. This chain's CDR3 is CASRPRQNYNEQFF. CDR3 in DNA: TGTGCCAGCAGGCCGCGGCAGAACTACAATGAGCAGTTCTTC.

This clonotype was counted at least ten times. The CDR3 region has the DNA TGCGCCAGCAGCCAAGATGCTGGCGGGGGGGCCACTGAAGCTTTCTTT. Residues: CASSQDAGGGATEAFF. The chain links TRBV4-3 to TRBJ1-1; possibly TRBD1 for D (6 bases). The germline V gene has CDR1 LGHNA and CDR2 YSLEER. The CDR3 covers 16 residues. Trimming cost V 0 bases and J 4 bases, with 15 bases left between them.

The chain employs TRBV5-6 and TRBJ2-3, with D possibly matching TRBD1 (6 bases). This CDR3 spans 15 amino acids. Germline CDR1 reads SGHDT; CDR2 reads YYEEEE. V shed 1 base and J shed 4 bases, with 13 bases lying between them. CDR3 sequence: CASSLWTADADTQYF. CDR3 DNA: TGTGCCAGCAGCTTGTGGACAGCAGACGCAGATACGCAGTATTTT.

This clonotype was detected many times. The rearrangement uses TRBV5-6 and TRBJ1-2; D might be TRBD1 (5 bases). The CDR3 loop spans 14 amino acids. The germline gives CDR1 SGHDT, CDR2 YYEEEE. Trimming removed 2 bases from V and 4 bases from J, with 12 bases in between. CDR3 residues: CASSFGRVLYGYTF. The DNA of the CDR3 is TGTGCCAGCAGCTTTGGCAGGGTTCTCTATGGCTACACCTTC.

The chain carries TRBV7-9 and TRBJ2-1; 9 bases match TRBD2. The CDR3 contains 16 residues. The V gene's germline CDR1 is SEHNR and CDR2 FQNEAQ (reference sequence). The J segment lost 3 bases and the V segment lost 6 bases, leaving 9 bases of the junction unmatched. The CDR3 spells CASSFDSGSYYNEQFF. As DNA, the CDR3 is TGTGCCAGCAGTTTCGATAGCGGGAGTTACTACAATGAGCAGTTCTTC.

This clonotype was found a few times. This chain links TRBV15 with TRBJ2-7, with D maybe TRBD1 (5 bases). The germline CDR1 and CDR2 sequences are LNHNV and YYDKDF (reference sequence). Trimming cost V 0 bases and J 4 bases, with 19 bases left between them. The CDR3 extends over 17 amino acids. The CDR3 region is CATSRDYPGPLSYEQYF. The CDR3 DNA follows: TGTGCCACCAGCAGAGATTATCCAGGGCCCCTTAGTTACGAGCAGTACTTC. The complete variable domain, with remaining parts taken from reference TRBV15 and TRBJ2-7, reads DAMVIQNPRYQVTQFGKPVTLSCSQTLNHNVMYWYQQKSSQAPKLLFHYYDKDFNNEADTPDNFQSRRPNTSFCFLDIRSPGLGDTAMYLCATSRDYPGPLSYEQYFGPGTRLTVT.

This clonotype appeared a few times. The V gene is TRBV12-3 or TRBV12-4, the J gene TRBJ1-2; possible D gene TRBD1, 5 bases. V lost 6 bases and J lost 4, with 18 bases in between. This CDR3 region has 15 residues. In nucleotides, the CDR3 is TGTGCCAGCAGCCCCGGGTTCGGGGCCGCCTATGGCTACACCTTC. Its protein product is CASSPGFGAAYGYTF.

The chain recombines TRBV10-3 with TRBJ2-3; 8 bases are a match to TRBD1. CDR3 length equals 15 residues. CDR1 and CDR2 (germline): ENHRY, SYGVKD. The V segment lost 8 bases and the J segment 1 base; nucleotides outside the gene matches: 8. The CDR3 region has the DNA TGTGCCATCGCCCCGGGACAGGTGGGCACAGATACGCAGTATTTT. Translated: CAIAPGQVGTDTQYF.

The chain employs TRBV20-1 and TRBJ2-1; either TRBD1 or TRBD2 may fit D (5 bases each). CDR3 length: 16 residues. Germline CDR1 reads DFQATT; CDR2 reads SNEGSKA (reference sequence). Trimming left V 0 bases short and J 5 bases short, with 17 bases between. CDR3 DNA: TGCAGTGCTAGAGATAGGGACCTTCGGCAGGACAATGAGCAGTTCTTC. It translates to CSARDRDLRQDNEQFF.

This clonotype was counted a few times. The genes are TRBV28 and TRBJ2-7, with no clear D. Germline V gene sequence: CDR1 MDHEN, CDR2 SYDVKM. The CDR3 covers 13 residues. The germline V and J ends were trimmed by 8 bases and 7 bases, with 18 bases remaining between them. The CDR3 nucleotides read TGTGCCAGCTCCTACCCGGGCTTTTTGGAGCAGTACTTC. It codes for CASSYPGFLEQYF.

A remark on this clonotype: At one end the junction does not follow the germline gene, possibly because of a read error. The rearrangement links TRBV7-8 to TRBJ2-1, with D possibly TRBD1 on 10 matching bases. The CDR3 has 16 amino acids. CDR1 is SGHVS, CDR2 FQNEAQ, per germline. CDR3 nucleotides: TGTGCCAGCAGCCTAGCGGGGACAGGGGTAGACAATGAGCAGTTCTTC. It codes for CASSLAGTGVDNEQFF.

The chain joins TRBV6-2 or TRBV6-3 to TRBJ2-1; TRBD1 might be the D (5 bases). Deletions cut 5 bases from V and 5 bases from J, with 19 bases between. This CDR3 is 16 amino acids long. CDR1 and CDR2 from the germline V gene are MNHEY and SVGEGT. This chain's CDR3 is CASSRKQVYPHNEQFF. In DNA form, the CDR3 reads TGTGCCAGCAGTCGTAAACAGGTATATCCCCACAATGAGCAGTTCTTC.

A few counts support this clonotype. The DNA of the CDR3 is TGTGCCATCCGGACAGGGGGTAGCTCCTACGAGCAGTACTTC. It specifies CAIRTGGSSYEQYF. The chain joins TRBV10-3 to TRBJ2-7; 10 bases map to TRBD1. The V segment lost 8 bases and the J segment 0 bases; nucleotides outside the gene matches: 4. Germline CDR1 ENHRY, CDR2 SYGVKD. The CDR3 is made up of 14 amino acids.

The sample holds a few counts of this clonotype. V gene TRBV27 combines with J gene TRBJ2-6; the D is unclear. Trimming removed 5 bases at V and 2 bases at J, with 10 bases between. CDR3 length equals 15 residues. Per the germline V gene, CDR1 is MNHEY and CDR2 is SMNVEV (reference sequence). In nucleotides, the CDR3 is TGTGCCAGCAGTCTGATTCGAGCTGGGGCCAACGTCCTGACTTTC. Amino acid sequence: CASSLIRAGANVLTF. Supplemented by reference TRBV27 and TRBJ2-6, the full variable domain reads EAQVTQNPRYLITVTGKKLTVTCSQNMNHEYMSWYRQDPGLGLRQIYYSMNVEVTDKGDVPEGYKVSRKEKRNFPLILESPSPNQTSLYFCASSLIRAGANVLTFGAGSRLTVL.

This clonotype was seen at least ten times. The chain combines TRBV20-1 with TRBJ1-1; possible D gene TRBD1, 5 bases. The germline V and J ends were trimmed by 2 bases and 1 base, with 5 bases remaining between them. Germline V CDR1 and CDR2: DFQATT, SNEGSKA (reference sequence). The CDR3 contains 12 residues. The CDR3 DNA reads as TGCAGTGCTAGAACAGGGAACACTGAAGCTTTCTTT. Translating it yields CSARTGNTEAFF.

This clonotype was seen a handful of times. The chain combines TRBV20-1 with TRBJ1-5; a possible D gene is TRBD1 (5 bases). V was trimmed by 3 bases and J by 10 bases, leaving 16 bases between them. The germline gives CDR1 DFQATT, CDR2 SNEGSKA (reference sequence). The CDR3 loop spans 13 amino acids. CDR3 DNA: TGCAGTGCTAGGGGGGGTGGCCGGGGCCCCCAGCATTTT. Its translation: CSARGGGRGPQHF.

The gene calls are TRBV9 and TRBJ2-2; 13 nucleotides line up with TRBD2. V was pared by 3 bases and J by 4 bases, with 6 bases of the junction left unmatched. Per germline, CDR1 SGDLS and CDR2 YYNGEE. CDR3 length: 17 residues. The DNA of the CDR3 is TGTGCCAGCAGCGCCGGACTAGCGGGAGTGGGCACCGGGGAGCTGTTTTTT. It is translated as CASSAGLAGVGTGELFF.

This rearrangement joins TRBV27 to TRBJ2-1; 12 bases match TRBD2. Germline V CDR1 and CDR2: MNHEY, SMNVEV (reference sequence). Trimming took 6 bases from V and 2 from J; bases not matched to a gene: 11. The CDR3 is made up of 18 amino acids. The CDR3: CASSKLLAGGLTYNEQFF. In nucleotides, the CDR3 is TGTGCCAGCAGCAAATTACTAGCGGGAGGCCTTACCTACAATGAGCAGTTCTTC.

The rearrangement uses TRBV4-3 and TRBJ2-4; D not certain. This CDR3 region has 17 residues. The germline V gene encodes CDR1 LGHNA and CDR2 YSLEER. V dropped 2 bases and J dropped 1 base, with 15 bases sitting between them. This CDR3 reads CASSQRLGFAAKNIQYF. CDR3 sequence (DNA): TGCGCCAGCAGCCAACGCCTTGGGTTTGCGGCCAAAAACATTCAGTACTTC.

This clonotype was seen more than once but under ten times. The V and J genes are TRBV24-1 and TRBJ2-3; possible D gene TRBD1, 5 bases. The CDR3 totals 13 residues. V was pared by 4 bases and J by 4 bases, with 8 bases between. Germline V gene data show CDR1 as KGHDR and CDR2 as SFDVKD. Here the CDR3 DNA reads TGTGCCACCAGTGACCCAGGGTCAGATACGCAGTATTTT. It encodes CATSDPGSDTQYF.

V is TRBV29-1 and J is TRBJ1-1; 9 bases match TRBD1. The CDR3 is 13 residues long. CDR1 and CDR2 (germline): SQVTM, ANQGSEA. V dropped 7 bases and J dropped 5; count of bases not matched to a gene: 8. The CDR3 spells CSAPATGGTEAFF. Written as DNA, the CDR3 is TGCAGCGCCCCGGCGACAGGGGGTACTGAAGCTTTCTTT.

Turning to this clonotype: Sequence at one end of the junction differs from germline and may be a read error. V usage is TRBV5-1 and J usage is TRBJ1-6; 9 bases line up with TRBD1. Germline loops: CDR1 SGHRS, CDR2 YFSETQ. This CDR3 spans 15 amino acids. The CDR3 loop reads CASSLAGQGNSPLYF. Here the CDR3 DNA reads TGCGCCAGCAGCTTGGCGGGACAGGGTAATTCACCCCTCTACTTT.